The 17 T cell receptor beta chains presented below share a single source sample, sequenced in a study of monozygotic twins with inflammatory bowel disease. TCRdb re-called the 5' RACE reads and catalogs CDR3 proteins one per entry, DNA excluded. The listing records approximately 160,000 distinct CDR3 sequences. Specimen: blood. The receptor set was obtained from a human donor with ulcerative colitis or Crohn's disease, or a healthy co-twin of an affected twin (not recorded which).

This rearrangement joins TRBV6-5 to TRBJ2-3. The CDR3 spans 14 residues. Germline V gene sequence: CDR1 MNHEY, CDR2 SVGAGI. CDR3 sequence reads: CASSTGQSTDTQYF.

The chain uses TRBV29-1 and TRBJ2-6. The germline gives CDR1 SQVTM, CDR2 ANQGSEA. This CDR3 has 13 amino acids. The CDR3 spells CSVEDLGANVLTF.

The genes are TRBV2 and TRBJ1-1; checking the TCRdb D call of TRBD1 is not possible without DNA. CDR1 and CDR2 from the germline V gene are SNHLY and FYNNEI. CDR3 size: 13 residues. CDR3 sequence reads: CATRGTANTEAFF.

The V call is TRBV5-1, the J call TRBJ2-3; TCRdb returns TRBD2, unconfirmable since there is no DNA. CDR3 length equals 16 residues. Per the germline V gene, CDR1 is SGHRS and CDR2 is YFSETQ. CDR3 residues: CASSLPLAGGADTQYF.

The chain uses TRBV27 and TRBJ1-1; TCRdb calls TRBD1, which cannot be checked without DNA. Looked up from germline, CDR1 is MNHEY and CDR2 is SMNVEV (reference sequence). This CDR3 contains 15 residues. CDR3 region: CASSPPTLAGTEAFF.

The chain has TRBV7-9 and TRBJ1-3. CDR3 length: 17 amino acids. Germline CDR1 reads SEHNR; CDR2 reads FQNEAQ (reference sequence). The CDR3 loop reads CASSLRSDEGTGNTIYF.

The chain joins TRBV12-3 or TRBV12-4 to TRBJ2-5; TCRdb selects TRBD2, and the lack of DNA leaves this call unchecked. The CDR3 totals 15 residues. The CDR3 here is CASSFLRLAEETQYF.

The chain links TRBV10-3 to TRBJ2-3; TCRdb's D call of TRBD1 is untestable without DNA. CDR3 length equals 17 residues. CDR1 ENHRY and CDR2 SYGVKD come from the germline V gene. The CDR3 spells CAISELGRARDTDTQYF.

The chain links TRBV4-1 to TRBJ2-7; TCRdb indicates TRBD1, and absent DNA this call remains unverified. This CDR3 region has 16 residues. Germline V gene lookup returns CDR1 MGHRA and CDR2 YSYEKL. CDR3 protein: CASSQTGTGVGYEQYF.

CDR3: CASSLAGWGQETQYF. The V and J genes are TRBV5-6 and TRBJ2-5. The CDR3 has 15 residues. The germline CDR1 and CDR2 sequences are SGHDT and YYEEEE.

The chain carries TRBV20-1 and TRBJ2-3; TCRdb indicates TRBD1, and absent DNA this call remains unverified. The germline V gene has CDR1 DFQATT and CDR2 SNEGSKA (reference sequence). There are 12 residues in the CDR3. The CDR3 reads CSAGWARGAQYF.

The chain has TRBV6-1 and TRBJ2-5; TCRdb gives TRBD2 as the D gene, but with no DNA this cannot be confirmed. The CDR3 has 16 residues. Germline loops: CDR1 MNHNS, CDR2 SASEGT. The chain's CDR3 is CASHIVRALRKETQYF.

V usage is TRBV4-2 and J usage is TRBJ1-2. This CDR3 is built from 15 residues. The germline V gene encodes CDR1 LGHNA and CDR2 YNFKEQ. This CDR3 is CASSQEGQIVDGYTF.

CDR3 sequence reads: CSARPLEETQYF. The rearrangement joins TRBV20-1 to TRBJ2-5; TCRdb's D call of TRBD2 is untestable without DNA. The CDR3 has 12 amino acids. Germline V gene lookup returns CDR1 DFQATT and CDR2 SNEGSKA (reference sequence).

The chain links TRBV12-3 or TRBV12-4 to TRBJ1-5; the D gene TCRdb calls, TRBD1, cannot be checked with no DNA. This CDR3 contains 14 residues. The CDR3 spells CASSLRQDNQPQHF.

The chain couples TRBV5-6 to TRBJ2-7; TCRdb calls TRBD1, which cannot be checked without DNA. Germline V lookup: CDR1 SGHDT, CDR2 YYEEEE. The CDR3 length is 13 residues. The CDR3 loop is CASSSRDSHEQYF.

This rearrangement joins TRBV20-1 to TRBJ2-1; the TCRdb D gene call, TRBD1, has no DNA to confirm it. From germline, CDR1 is DFQATT and CDR2 SNEGSKA (reference sequence). The CDR3 consists of 14 residues. The CDR3 region is CSAQDRLSYNEQFF.